This T cell receptor beta chain was sequenced for a study of T-cell reconstitution after alpha-beta-depleted transplantation in children. Study-level points and caveats: After one year, T-cell counts and TCRbeta diversity mostly came from new T cells. Several hundred expanded graft clones reportedly gave rise to the alpha-beta T cells present about two months after transplant.

The library targeted TCRbeta and was prepared with unique molecular identifiers. TCRdb analysed the PCR reads with MiXCR anew, one entry per CDR3 protein. The data show around 200,000 distinct CDR3 sequences, about 15% seen once. The CDR3 length is 15 residues. Germline V CDR1 and CDR2: SGHTA, FQGTGA. With 3 bases removed from V and 0 bases from J, the gap between germline ends came to 9 bases. This clonotype has ten or more counts. Its antigen is not identified. The sample consisted of PBMCs, mostly from graft donor cells, taken 360 days after TCRalphabeta/CD19-depleted stem cell transplant. The chain carries TRBV7-3 and TRBJ2-1; TRBD2 is a possible D gene (5 bases). The source of this sequence is a male patient aged 2-15 years who had a stem cell transplant for acute lymphoblastic leukemia, so the T cells may come from the graft donor. Written as DNA, the CDR3 is TGTGCCAGCAGCTTGGGAGACTCCTCCTACAATGAGCAGTTCTTC. Protein: CASSLGDSSYNEQFF.